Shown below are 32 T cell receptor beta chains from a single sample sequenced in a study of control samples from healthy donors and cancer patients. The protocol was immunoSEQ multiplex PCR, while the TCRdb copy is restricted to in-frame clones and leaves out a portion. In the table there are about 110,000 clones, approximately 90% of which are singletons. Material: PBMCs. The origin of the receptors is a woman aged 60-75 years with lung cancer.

The CDR3 sequence is CAISRGGPNTGELFF. In nucleotides, the CDR3 is TGTGCCATCAGCCGCGGGGGTCCGAACACCGGGGAGCTGTTTTTT. The rearrangement uses TRBV10-3 and TRBJ2-2, with 7 bases aligning to TRBD2. CDR3 length: 15 amino acids. Germline CDR1 and CDR2: ENHRY and SYGVKD. V gave up 6 bases and J gave up 0 bases; unmatched junction bases: 4.

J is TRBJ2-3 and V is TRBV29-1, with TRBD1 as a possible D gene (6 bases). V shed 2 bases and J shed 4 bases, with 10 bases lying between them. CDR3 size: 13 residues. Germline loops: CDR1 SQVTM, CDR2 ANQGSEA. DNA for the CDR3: TGCAGCGTTGAAAGCAGGGGCCCAGATACGCAGTATTTT. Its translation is CSVESRGPDTQYF.

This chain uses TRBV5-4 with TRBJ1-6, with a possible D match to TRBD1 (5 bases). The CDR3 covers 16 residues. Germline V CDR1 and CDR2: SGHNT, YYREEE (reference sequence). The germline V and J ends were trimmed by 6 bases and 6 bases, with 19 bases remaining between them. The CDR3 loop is CASTPGGSGFNSPLHF. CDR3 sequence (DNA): TGTGCCAGCACCCCTGGGGGATCAGGGTTTAATTCACCCCTCCACTTT.

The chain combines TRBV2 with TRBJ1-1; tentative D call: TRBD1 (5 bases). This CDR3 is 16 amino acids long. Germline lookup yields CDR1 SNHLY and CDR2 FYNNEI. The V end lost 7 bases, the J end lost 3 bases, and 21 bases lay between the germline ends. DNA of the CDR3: TGTGCCAGCACTAGGAGCAGGGCCGATTGGGACACTGAAGCTTTCTTT. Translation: CASTRSRADWDTEAFF.

CDR3: CASSATGTSHNEQFF. The CDR3 nucleotides read TGTGCCAGCAGCGCAACCGGGACTAGCCACAATGAGCAGTTCTTC. The chain is built from TRBV7-8 and TRBJ2-1; TRBD2 agrees at 9 bases. Germline CDR1 reads SGHVS; CDR2 reads FQNEAQ. Trimming took 5 bases from V and 5 from J; bases not matched to a gene: 7. The CDR3 is made up of 15 amino acids.

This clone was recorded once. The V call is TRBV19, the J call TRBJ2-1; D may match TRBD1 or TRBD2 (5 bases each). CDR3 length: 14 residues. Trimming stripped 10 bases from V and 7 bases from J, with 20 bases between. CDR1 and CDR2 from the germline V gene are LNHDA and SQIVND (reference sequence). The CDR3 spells CATEGSLSGNEQFF. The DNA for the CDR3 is TGTGCCACCGAGGGATCCCTCTCAGGGAATGAGCAGTTCTTC.

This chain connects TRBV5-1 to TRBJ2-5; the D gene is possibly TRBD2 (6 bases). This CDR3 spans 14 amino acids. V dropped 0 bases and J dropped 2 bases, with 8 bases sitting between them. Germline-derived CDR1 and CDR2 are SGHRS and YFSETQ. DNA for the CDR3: TGCGCCAGCAGCTTGGGCGGGACGCAAGAGACCCAGTACTTC. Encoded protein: CASSLGGTQETQYF.

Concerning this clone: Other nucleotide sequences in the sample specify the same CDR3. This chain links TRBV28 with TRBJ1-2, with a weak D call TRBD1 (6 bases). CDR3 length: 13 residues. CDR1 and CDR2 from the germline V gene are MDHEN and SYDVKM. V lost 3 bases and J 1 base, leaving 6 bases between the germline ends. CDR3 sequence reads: CASSLDSNYGYTF. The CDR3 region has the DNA TGTGCCAGCAGTTTGGACAGTAACTATGGCTACACCTTC.

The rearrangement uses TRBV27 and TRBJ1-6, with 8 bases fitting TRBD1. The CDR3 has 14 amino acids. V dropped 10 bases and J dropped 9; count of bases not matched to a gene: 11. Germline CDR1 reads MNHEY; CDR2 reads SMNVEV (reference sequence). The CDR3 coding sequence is TGTGCCACAGCCGTAGGACAGGGTAGTTCACCCCTCCACTTT. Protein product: CATAVGQGSSPLHF.

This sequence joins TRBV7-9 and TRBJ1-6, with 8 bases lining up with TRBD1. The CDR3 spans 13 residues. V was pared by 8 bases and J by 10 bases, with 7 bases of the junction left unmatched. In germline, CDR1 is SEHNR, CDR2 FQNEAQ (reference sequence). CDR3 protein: CASCGQGESPLHF. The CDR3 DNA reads TGTGCCAGCTGCGGACAGGGCGAATCACCCCTCCACTTT.

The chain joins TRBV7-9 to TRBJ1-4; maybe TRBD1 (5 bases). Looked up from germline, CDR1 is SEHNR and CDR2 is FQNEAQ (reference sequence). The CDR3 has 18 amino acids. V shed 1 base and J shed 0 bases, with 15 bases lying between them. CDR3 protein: CASSLGHPGPSTNEKLFF. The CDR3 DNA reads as TGTGCCAGCAGCTTAGGACACCCGGGGCCCTCAACTAATGAAAAACTGTTTTTT.

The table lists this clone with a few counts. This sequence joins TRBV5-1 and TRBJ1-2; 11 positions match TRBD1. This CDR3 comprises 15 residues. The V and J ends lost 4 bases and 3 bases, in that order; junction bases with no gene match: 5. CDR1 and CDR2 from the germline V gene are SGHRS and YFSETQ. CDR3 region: CASSGGTGGDYGYTF. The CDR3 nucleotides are TGCGCCAGCAGCGGAGGGACAGGGGGAGACTATGGCTACACCTTC.

The CDR3 DNA follows: TGTGCCAGCAGCCCACAGGGGAACCTTAACTATGGCTACACCTTC. Residues: CASSPQGNLNYGYTF. The J gene is TRBJ1-2, the V gene TRBV7-9; TRBD1 matches 7 bases. The trim removed 5 bases at V and 1 base at J, leaving 7 bases unmatched. The CDR3 has 15 amino acids. In germline, CDR1 is SEHNR, CDR2 FQNEAQ (reference sequence).

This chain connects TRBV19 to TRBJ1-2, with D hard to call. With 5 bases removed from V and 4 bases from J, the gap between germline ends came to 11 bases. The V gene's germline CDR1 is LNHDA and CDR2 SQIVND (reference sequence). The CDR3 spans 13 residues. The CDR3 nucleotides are TGTGCCAGTAGTGAAGGGAGAGGCTATGGCTACACCTTC. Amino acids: CASSEGRGYGYTF. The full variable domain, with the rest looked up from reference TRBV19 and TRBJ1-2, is DGGITQSPKYLFRKEGQNVTLSCEQNLNHDAMYWYRQDPGQGLRLIYYSQIVNDFQKGDIAEGYSVSREKKESFPLTVTSAQKNPTAFYLCASSEGRGYGYTFGSGTRLTVV.

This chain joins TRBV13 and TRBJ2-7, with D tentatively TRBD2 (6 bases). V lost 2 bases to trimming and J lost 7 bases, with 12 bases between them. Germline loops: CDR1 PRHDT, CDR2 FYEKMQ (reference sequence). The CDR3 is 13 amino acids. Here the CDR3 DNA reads TGTGCCAGCAGCTTACGGGGGACGGGTGAGCAGTACTTC. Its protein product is CASSLRGTGEQYF.

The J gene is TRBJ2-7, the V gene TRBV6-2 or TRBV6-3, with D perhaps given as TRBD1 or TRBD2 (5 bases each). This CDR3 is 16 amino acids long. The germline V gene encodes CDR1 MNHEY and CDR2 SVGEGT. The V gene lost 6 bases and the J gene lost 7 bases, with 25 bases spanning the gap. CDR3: CASSPGTGTRTREQYF. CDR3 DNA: TGTGCCAGCAGCCCTGGGACGGGAACTCGAACTCGGGAGCAGTACTTC.

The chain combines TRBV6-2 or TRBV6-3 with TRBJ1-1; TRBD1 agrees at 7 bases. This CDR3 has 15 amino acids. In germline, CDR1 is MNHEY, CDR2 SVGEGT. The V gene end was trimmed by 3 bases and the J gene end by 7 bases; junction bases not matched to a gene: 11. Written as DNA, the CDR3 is TGTGCCAGCAGTTATCATGAGGACAGGAAAAGTGAAGCTTTCTTT. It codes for CASSYHEDRKSEAFF.

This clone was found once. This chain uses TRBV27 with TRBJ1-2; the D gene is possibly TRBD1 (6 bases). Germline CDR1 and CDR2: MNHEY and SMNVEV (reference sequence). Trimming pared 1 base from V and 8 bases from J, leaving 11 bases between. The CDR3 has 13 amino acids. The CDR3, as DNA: TGTGCCAGCAGTTTATACAGGGCTCACGGCTACACCTTC. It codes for CASSLYRAHGYTF.

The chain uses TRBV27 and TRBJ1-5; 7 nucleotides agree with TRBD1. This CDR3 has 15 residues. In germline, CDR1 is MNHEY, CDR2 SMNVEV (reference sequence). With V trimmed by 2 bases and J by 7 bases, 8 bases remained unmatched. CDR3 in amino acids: CASSLGGQALQPQHF. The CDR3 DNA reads TGTGCCAGCAGTTTAGGCGGACAGGCCCTGCAGCCCCAGCATTTT.

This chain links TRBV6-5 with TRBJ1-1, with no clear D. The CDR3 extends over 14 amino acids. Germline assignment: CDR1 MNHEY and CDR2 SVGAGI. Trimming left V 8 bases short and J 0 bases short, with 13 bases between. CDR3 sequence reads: CASLVQRLNTEAFF. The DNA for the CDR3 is TGTGCCAGCCTGGTCCAGAGATTGAACACTGAAGCTTTCTTT.

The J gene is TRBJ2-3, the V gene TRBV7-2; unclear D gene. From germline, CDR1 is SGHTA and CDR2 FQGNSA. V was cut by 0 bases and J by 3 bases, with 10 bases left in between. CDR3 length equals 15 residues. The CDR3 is CASSLATAGTDTQYF. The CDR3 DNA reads TGTGCCAGCAGCTTAGCTACGGCCGGGACAGATACGCAGTATTTT.

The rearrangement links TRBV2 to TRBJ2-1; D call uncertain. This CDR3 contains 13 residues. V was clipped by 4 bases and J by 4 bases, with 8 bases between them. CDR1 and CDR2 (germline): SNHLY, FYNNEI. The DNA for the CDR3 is TGTGCCAGCAGTGTCGAAGCATACAATGAGCAGTTCTTC. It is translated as CASSVEAYNEQFF. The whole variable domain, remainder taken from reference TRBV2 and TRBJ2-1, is EPEVTQTPSHQVTQMGQEVILRCVPISNHLYFYWYRQILGQKVEFLVSFYNNEISEKSEIFDDQFSVERPDGSNFTLKIRSTKLEDSAMYFCASSVEAYNEQFFGPGTRLTVL.

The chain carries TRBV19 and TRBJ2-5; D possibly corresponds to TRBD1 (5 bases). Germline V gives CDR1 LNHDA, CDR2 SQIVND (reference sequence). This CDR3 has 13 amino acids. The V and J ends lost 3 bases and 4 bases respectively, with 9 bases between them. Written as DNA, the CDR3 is TGTGCCAGTAGTATGGGCAGGGCAGAGACCCAGTACTTC. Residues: CASSMGRAETQYF.

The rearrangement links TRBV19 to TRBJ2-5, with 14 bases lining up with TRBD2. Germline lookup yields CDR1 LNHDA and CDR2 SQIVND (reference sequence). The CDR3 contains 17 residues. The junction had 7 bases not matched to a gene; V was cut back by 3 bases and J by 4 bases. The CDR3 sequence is CASSILTSGRARETQYF. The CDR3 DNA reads TGTGCCAGTAGTATCTTGACTAGCGGGAGGGCCCGAGAGACCCAGTACTTC.

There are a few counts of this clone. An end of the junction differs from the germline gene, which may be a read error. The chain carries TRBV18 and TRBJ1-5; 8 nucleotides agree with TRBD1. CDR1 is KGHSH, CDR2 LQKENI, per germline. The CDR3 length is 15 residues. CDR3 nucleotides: TGTGCCAGCTCCCCACCCCAGGGGGCAAATCAGCCCCAGCATTTT. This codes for CASSPPQGANQPQHF. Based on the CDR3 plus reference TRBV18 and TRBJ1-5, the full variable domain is NAGVMQNPRHLVRRRGQEARLRCSPMKGHSHVYWYRQLPEEGLKFMVYLQKENIIDESGMPKERFSAEFPKEGPSILRIQQVVRGDSAAYFCASSPPQGANQPQHFGDGTRLSIL.

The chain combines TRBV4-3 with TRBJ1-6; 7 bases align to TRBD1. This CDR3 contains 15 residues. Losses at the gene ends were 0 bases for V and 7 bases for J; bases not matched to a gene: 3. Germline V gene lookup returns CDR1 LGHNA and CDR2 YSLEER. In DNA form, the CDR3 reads TGCGCCAGCAGCCAAGACGGACAGGTCAATTCACCCCTCCACTTT. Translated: CASSQDGQVNSPLHF.

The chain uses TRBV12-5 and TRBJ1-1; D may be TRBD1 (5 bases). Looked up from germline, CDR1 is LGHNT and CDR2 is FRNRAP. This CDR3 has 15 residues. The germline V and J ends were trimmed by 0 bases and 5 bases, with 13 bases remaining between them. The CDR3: CASGLVLGGWTEAFF. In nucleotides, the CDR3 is TGTGCTAGTGGTTTGGTACTGGGGGGGTGGACTGAAGCTTTCTTT.

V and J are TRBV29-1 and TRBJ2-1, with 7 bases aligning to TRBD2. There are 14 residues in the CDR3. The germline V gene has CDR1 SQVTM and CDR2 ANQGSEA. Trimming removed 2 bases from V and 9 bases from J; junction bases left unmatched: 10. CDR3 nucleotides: TGCAGCGTTGAACCTGCGGGAGTCGGGAGTGAGCAGTTCTTC. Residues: CSVEPAGVGSEQFF.

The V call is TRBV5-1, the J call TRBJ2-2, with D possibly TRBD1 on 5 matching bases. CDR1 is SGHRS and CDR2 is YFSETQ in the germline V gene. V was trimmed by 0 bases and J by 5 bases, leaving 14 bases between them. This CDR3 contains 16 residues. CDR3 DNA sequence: TGCGCCAGCAGCTTGGCCCAGATGGGGCAGACCGGGGAGCTGTTTTTT. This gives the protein CASSLAQMGQTGELFF.

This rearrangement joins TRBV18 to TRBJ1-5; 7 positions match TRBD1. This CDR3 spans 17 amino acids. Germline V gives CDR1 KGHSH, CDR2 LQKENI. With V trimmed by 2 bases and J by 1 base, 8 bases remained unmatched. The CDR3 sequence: CASSPIPLTGSNQPQHF. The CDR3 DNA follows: TGTGCCAGCTCACCAATTCCCCTGACAGGGAGCAATCAGCCCCAGCATTTT.

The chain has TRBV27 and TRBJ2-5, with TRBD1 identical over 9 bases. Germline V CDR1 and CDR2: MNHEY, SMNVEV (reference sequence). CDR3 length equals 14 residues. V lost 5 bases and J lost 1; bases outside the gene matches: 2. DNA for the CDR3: TGTGCCAGCAGTGTACAGGGGGCCCAAGAGACCCAGTACTTC. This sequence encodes CASSVQGAQETQYF.

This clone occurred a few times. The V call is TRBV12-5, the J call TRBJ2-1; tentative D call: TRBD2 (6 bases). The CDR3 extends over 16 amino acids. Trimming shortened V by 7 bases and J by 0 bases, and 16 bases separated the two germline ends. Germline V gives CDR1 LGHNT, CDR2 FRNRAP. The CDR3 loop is CASAPLHGSSYNEQFF. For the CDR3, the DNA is TGTGCTAGTGCCCCCCTCCACGGGAGCTCCTACAATGAGCAGTTCTTC.